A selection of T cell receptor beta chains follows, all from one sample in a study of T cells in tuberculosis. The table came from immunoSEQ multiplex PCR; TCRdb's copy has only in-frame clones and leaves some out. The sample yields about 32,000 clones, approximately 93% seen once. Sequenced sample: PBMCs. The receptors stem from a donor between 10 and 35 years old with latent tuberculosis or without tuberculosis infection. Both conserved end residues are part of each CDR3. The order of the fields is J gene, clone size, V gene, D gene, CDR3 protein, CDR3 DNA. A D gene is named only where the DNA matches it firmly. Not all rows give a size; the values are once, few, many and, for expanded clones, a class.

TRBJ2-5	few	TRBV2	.	CASRADIQETQYF	TGTGCCAGCAGGGCGGACATTCAAGAGACCCAGTACTTC
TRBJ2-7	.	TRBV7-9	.	CASSLAGATYEQYF	TGTGCCAGCAGCTTAGCGGGGGCCACCTACGAGCAGTACTTC
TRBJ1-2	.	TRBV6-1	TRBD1	CASSAGTALNYGYTF	TGTGCCAGCAGTGCGGGGACAGCCCTTAACTATGGCTACACCTTC
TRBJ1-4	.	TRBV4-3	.	CASSQEWAALNEKLFF	TGCGCCAGCAGCCAAGAATGGGCAGCCCTTAATGAAAAACTGTTTTTT
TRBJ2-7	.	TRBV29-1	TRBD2	CSPDRVSGGSYEQYF	TGCAGCCCGGATAGGGTGAGCGGGGGTTCCTACGAGCAGTACTTC
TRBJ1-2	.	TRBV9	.	CASSQGGNGYTF	TGTGCCAGTTCGCAGGGAGGAAATGGCTACACCTTC
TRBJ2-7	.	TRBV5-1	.	CASRLERVHSYEQYF	TGCGCCAGTAGATTAGAGCGGGTACACTCCTACGAGCAGTACTTC
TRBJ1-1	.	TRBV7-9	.	CASSLDPRNTEAFF	TGTGCCAGCAGCTTAGATCCGAGGAACACTGAAGCTTTCTTT
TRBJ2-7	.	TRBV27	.	CASSREAGSSYEQYF	TGTGCCAGCAGTCGTGAGGCTGGGAGCTCCTACGAGCAGTACTTC
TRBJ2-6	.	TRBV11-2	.	CASSSTILGAGANVLTF	TGTGCCAGCAGCTCTACAATCCTCGGGGCTGGGGCCAACGTCCTGACTTTC
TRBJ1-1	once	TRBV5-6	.	CASSYLTGSYTEAFF	TGTGCCAGCAGCTACCTGACAGGTTCGTACACTGAAGCTTTCTTT
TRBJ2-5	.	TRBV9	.	CASSVARGGVETQYF	TGTGCCAGCAGCGTCGCCAGGGGAGGGGTAGAGACCCAGTACTTC
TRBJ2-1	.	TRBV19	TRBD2	CASSWTSGASSYNEQFF	TGTGCCAGTAGTTGGACTAGCGGGGCAAGCTCCTACAATGAGCAGTTCTTC
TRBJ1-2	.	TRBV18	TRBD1	CASSTDRADYGYTF	TGTGCCAGCTCAACGGACAGGGCAGACTATGGCTACACCTTC
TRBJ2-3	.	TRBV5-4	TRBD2	CASSLGGSGTDTQYF	TGTGCCAGCAGCTTGGGCGGGAGCGGAACAGATACGCAGTATTTT
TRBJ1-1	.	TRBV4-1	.	CASSPLGRKNTEAFF	TGCGCCAGCAGCCCGTTGGGGAGAAAGAACACTGAAGCTTTCTTT
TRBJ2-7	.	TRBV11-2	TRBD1	CASSPMTGYYEQYF	TGTGCCAGCAGCCCGATGACAGGGTACTACGAGCAGTACTTC
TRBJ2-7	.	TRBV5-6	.	CASTMISDGDYEQYF	TGTGCCAGCACCATGATTTCTGACGGGGACTACGAGCAGTACTTC
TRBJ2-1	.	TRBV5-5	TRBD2	CASSLLAGDVWQFF	TGTGCCAGCAGCTTGCTAGCGGGAGATGTTTGGCAGTTCTTC
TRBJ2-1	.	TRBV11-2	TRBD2	CASSLRTSGYNEQFF	TGTGCCAGCAGCCTCCGGACTAGCGGGTACAATGAGCAGTTCTTC
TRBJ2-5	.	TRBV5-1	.	CASSRTGREETQYF	TGCGCCAGCAGCAGAACAGGGAGGGAAGAGACCCAGTACTTC
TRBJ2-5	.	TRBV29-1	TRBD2	CSVDTSGRAGETQYF	TGCAGCGTTGATACTAGCGGGAGGGCCGGGGAGACCCAGTACTTC
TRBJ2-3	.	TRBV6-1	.	CASSEGWSTDTQYF	TGTGCCAGCAGTGAAGGGTGGAGTACAGATACGCAGTATTTT
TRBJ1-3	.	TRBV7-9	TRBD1	CASSLGTGGRGNTIYF	TGTGCCAGCAGCCTCGGGACAGGGGGCCGTGGAAACACCATATATTTT
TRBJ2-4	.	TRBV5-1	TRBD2	CASSLGSGSDIQYF	TGCGCCAGCAGCTTGGGTAGCGGGAGTGACATTCAGTACTTC
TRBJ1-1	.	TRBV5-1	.	CASSFQAGTEAFF	TGCGCCAGCAGTTTTCAAGCGGGGACTGAAGCTTTCTTT
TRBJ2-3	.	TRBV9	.	CASSVAGSSADTQYF	TGTGCCAGCAGCGTAGCGGGTTCTTCCGCAGATACGCAGTATTTT
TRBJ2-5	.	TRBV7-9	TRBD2	CASSQTSGRGETQYF	TGTGCCAGCAGCCAGACTAGCGGGAGAGGTGAGACCCAGTACTTC
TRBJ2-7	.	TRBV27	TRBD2	CASSLSLAGDGEQYF	TGTGCCAGCAGTTTATCCCTAGCGGGAGATGGCGAGCAGTACTTC
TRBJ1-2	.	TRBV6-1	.	CASRELSYGYTF	TGTGCCAGCAGGGAGCTAAGTTATGGCTACACCTTC
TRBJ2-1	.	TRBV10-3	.	CAIRSSGRYNEQFF	TGTGCCATCAGAAGTAGCGGCCGGTACAATGAGCAGTTCTTC
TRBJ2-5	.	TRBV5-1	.	CASSLIPHETQYF	TGCGCCAGCAGCTTAATTCCCCATGAGACCCAGTACTTC
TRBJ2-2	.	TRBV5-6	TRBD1	CASSYSTGTANTGELFF	TGTGCCAGCAGCTACAGCACCGGGACAGCCAACACCGGGGAGCTGTTTTTT
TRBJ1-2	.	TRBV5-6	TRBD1	CASSLEGTDLYGYTF	TGTGCCAGCAGCTTGGAGGGGACAGACTTGTATGGCTACACCTTC
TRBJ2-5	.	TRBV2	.	CASVQERQETQYF	TGTGCCAGTGTACAGGAGAGGCAAGAGACCCAGTACTTC
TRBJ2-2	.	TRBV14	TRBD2	CASSQKGTNNRELFF	TGTGCCAGCAGCCAGAAAGGGACTAATAACCGGGAGCTGTTTTTT
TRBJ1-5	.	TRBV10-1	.	CASGGGSNQPQHF	TGCGCCAGCGGGGGGGGTAGCAATCAGCCCCAGCATTTT
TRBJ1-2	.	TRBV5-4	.	CASSQKRETGFYGYTF	TGTGCCAGCAGCCAAAAACGCGAAACAGGCTTCTATGGCTACACCTTC
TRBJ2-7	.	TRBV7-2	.	CASSPREGWSREQYF	TGTGCCAGCAGCCCGAGGGAAGGGTGGTCCCGGGAGCAGTACTTC
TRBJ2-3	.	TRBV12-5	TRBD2	CASGLSTRGGLASFDTQYF	TGTGCTAGTGGTTTGTCGACCCGGGGTGGACTAGCAAGTTTTGATACGCAGTATTTT
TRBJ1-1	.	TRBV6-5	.	CASSSEDTEAFF	TGTGCCAGCAGTTCGGAGGACACTGAAGCTTTCTTT
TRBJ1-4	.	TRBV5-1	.	CASSPWGTLRGEKLFF	TGCGCCAGCAGCCCCTGGGGGACCCTCAGGGGAGAAAAACTGTTTTTT
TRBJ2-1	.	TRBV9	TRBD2	CASSVGGRGSNEQFF	TGTGCCAGCAGCGTAGGCGGGAGGGGATCAAATGAGCAGTTCTTC
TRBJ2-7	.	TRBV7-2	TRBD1	CASSPGTGSPEQYF	TGTGCCAGCAGCCCTGGGACAGGGAGCCCCGAGCAGTACTTC
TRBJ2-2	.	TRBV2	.	CASSVGTLPTGELFF	TGTGCCAGCAGTGTAGGGACTCTTCCCACCGGGGAGCTGTTTTTT
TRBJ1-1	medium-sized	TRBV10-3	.	CAISEETPNTEAFF	TGTGCCATCAGTGAGGAGACACCGAACACTGAAGCTTTCTTT
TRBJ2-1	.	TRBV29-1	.	CSVVDPPGAFF	TGCAGCGTCGTGGATCCTCCCGGAGCGTTCTTC
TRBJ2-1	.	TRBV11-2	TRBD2	CASSPSASGGNEQFF	TGTGCCAGCAGCCCATCGGCTAGCGGGGGCAATGAGCAGTTCTTC
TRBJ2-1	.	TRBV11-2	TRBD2	CASSFSSGSYNEQFF	TGTGCCAGCAGCTTCTCTAGCGGGAGCTACAATGAGCAGTTCTTC
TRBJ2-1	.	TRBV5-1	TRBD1	CASSWDRASYNEQFF	TGCGCCAGCAGCTGGGACAGAGCATCCTACAATGAGCAGTTCTTC
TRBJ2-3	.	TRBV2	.	CASCREAADTQYF	TGTGCCAGCTGTAGGGAAGCGGCAGATACGCAGTATTTT
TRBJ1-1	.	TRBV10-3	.	CAIKGGSTEAFF	TGTGCCATCAAAGGAGGGAGCACTGAAGCTTTCTTT
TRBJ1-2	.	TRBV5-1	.	CASSTEGDGYTF	TGCGCCAGCAGCACCGAGGGCGATGGCTACACCTTC